The 8 T cell receptor beta chains presented below share a single source sample, sequenced in a study of blood T cell repertoires in COVID-19. The protocol was immunoSEQ multiplex PCR, while the TCRdb copy is restricted to in-frame clones and leaves out a portion. Here the sample spans 250,000 to 350,000 clones, over 70% being singletons. Sequenced material: peripheral blood. Source of these receptors: a woman aged 45 to 65 with acute or convalescent COVID-19.

This rearrangement joins TRBV4-1 to TRBJ1-2, with TRBD1 identical over 7 bases. V was clipped by 0 bases and J by 8 bases; unmatched bases: 12. Germline assignment: CDR1 MGHRA and CDR2 YSYEKL. The CDR3 spans 16 residues. DNA of the CDR3: TGCGCCAGCAGCCAAGATAAGGAGCAGGGGGGATTGGGCTACACCTTC. Its translation is CASSQDKEQGGLGYTF.

This clone was picked up a small number of times. The rearrangement uses TRBV30 and TRBJ1-6, with D tentatively TRBD1 (6 bases). CDR1 GTSNPN and CDR2 SVGIG come from the germline V gene (reference sequence). V lost 3 bases, J lost 9 bases, and 12 bases lay in between. The length of the CDR3 is 13 residues. As DNA, the CDR3 is TGTGCCTGGAGCCAGAGGGGGTTTTCACCCCTCCACTTT. The encoded protein is CAWSQRGFSPLHF.

The J gene is TRBJ2-7, the V gene TRBV5-1; TRBD1 matches 8 bases. CDR3 length equals 14 residues. Germline V gives CDR1 SGHRS, CDR2 YFSETQ. The V gene end was trimmed by 4 bases and the J gene end by 2 bases; junction bases not matched to a gene: 5. CDR3 bases: TGCGCCAGCAGCGACCCACAGGGGGCCTACGAGCAGTACTTC. Encoded protein: CASSDPQGAYEQYF.

V is TRBV9 and J is TRBJ1-5; 9 bases fit TRBD1. J was trimmed by 4 bases and V by 3 bases; bases with no gene match: 2. The germline CDR1 and CDR2 sequences are SGDLS and YYNGEE. There are 14 residues in the CDR3. The CDR3 DNA sequence: TGTGCCAGCAGCGCCGGGACAGGGAATCAGCCCCAGCATTTT. Protein product: CASSAGTGNQPQHF.

This clone turned up a few times. V usage is TRBV27 and J usage is TRBJ1-4, with 7 bases lining up with TRBD1. V shed 8 bases, J shed 5 bases, and the junction held 8 bases outside the gene matches. Germline V gene data show CDR1 as MNHEY and CDR2 as SMNVEV (reference sequence). There are 14 residues in the CDR3. The CDR3 DNA is TGTGCCAGCCGACCGGGACAGCGAAATGAAAAACTGTTTTTT. This sequence encodes CASRPGQRNEKLFF.

This chain joins TRBV3-1 (or the pseudogene TRBV3-2) and TRBJ2-2; TRBD2 matches at 13 bases. Germline V CDR1 and CDR2: LGHDT, YNNKEL (reference sequence). The CDR3 consists of 18 residues. V shed 8 bases and J 5 bases; nucleotides not matched to a gene: 14. CDR3 nucleotides: TGTGCCAGCGCCAAGCGGCGACTAGCGGGAGGAGGGACCGGGGAGCTGTTTTTT. Residues: CASAKRRLAGGGTGELFF.

The chain couples TRBV2 to TRBJ2-2, with D possibly being TRBD2 (5 bases). Germline CDR1 and CDR2: SNHLY and FYNNEI. The CDR3 length is 15 residues. Trimming pared 4 bases from V and 5 bases from J, leaving 14 bases between. The CDR3 nucleotides read TGTGCCAGCAGTGCTCAGACTATTGGTACCGGGGAGCTGTTTTTT. Protein sequence: CASSAQTIGTGELFF.

The chain recombines TRBV18 with TRBJ2-1; TRBD2 aligns across 11 bases. CDR3 length equals 13 residues. After removal of 2 bases from V and 10 bases from J, the junction contained 1 base not matched to a gene. In germline, CDR1 is KGHSH, CDR2 LQKENI. CDR3 protein: CASSPGLAGEQFF. As DNA, the CDR3 is TGTGCCAGCTCACCAGGACTAGCGGGCGAGCAGTTCTTC. The entire variable domain, with the rest obtained from reference TRBV18 and TRBJ2-1, is as follows: NAGVMQNPRHLVRRRGQEARLRCSPMKGHSHVYWYRQLPEEGLKFMVYLQKENIIDESGMPKERFSAEFPKEGPSILRIQQVVRGDSAAYFCASSPGLAGEQFFGPGTRLTVL.